These T cell receptor beta chains were read from a single sample in a study of OX40 agonist ivuxolimab in advanced cancers. Profiled with immunoSEQ multiplex PCR; TCRdb holds only in-frame clones, not every one. The sample holds roughly 60,000 clones; about 94% are singletons and the top ten take roughly 19%. The sample consisted of CD4+ or CD8+ T cells sorted from blood, taken in a trial of the OX40 agonist ivuxolimab. These receptors were collected from an adult with an advanced solid tumor such as melanoma, head and neck, liver or kidney cancer. CDR3s leave out the opening cysteine and the closing phenylalanine or tryptophan. The order of the fields is CDR3 protein, V gene, J gene.

ASSLSAAGVAPQH	TRBV27	TRBJ1-5
ASGRQGDTEAF	TRBV28	TRBJ1-1
ASSQGTGTGNTIY	TRBV5-1	TRBJ1-3
ASSQVYRDNNEQF	TRBV4-1	TRBJ2-1
ASSLEAAQGAF	TRBV5-4	TRBJ1-1
ASSPVGPQLRQETQY	TRBV14	TRBJ2-5
ASSSYAQGGGRPGELF	TRBV27	TRBJ2-2
ASSLGGSGNTIY	TRBV5-4	TRBJ1-3
ASIFRLSGYGYT	TRBV2	TRBJ1-2
ASSSRTSGSRDTQY	TRBV7-8	TRBJ2-3
ASSLSGAPQLGYT	TRBV5-8	TRBJ1-2
ASSPGLGTEQY	TRBV7-7	TRBJ2-7
ASSSSLAGGATDTQY	TRBV7-9	TRBJ2-3
SVDLGTGITEAF	TRBV29-1	TRBJ1-1
ASSLSLGLAGDQTGELF	TRBV7-9	TRBJ2-2
ASSVWAGAQY	TRBV9	TRBJ2-5
ASSLAGGAYEQY	TRBV28	TRBJ2-7
ASSSSSYEQY	TRBV5-6	TRBJ2-7
ATSRVTLGQPQH	TRBV15	TRBJ1-5
ASSLVSTGQGQDVAQH	TRBV5-5	TRBJ1-5
ATGRGSNTEAF	TRBV28	TRBJ1-1
ASQPGQIYNEQF	TRBV6-5	TRBJ2-1
ASSLGSSGISYNEQF	TRBV5-6	TRBJ2-1
ASSWGQGENQPQH	TRBV5-5	TRBJ1-5
ASSQEGSGWYEQY	TRBV4-2	TRBJ2-7
ASSSLNTGGSDNEQF	TRBV7-9	TRBJ2-1
ASSQGASGSPTDTQY	TRBV4-3	TRBJ2-3
ASSEQGASHVSETQY	TRBV18	TRBJ2-5
ASRMTGRVHEQY	TRBV27	TRBJ2-7
AWNPGQSNQPQH	TRBV30	TRBJ1-5
ATKEAGAPLSYEQY	TRBV27	TRBJ2-7
ASSLVRGEQY	TRBV5-6	TRBJ2-7
ASSVPGVAGDGETQY	TRBV9	TRBJ2-5
ASSLGLAGGQQETQY	TRBV7-7	TRBJ2-5
AISEKDGGFSYNEQF	TRBV10-3	TRBJ2-1
ASSLGRLGLYNEQF	TRBV28	TRBJ2-1
ASSLGRDYKQY	TRBV7-8	TRBJ2-7
ASSEALRDTQY	TRBV9	TRBJ2-3
ASSLAQGSTRDIQY	TRBV7-9	TRBJ2-4
ASSLAVNAKNIQY	TRBV6-5	TRBJ2-4
ASSYLGGQSYEQY	TRBV6-5	TRBJ2-7
ASSSTGGGTDTQY	TRBV7-9	TRBJ2-3
ASSVGLAGVPGELF	TRBV9	TRBJ2-2
ASSLGGGWDTDTQY	TRBV13	TRBJ2-3
ASSYSTVPSGNTIY	TRBV6-5	TRBJ1-3
ASSDRQGHLDQPQH	TRBV7-6	TRBJ1-5
ASSLSGGSHSGANVLT	TRBV28	TRBJ2-6
ASSLSGGQETQY	TRBV7-9	TRBJ2-5
ASSVAQGPAFKQF	TRBV27	TRBJ2-1
AISETSGGYEQY	TRBV10-3	TRBJ2-7